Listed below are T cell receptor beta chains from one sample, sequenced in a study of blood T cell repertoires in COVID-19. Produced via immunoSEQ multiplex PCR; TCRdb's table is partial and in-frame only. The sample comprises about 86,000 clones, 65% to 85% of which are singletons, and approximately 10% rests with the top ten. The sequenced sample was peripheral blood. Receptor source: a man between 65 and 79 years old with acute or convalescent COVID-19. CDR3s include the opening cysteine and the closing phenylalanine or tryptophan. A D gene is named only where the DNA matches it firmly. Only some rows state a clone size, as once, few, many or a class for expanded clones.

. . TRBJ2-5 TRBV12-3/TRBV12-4 TGTGCCAGCACCATCGGGGAAGAGACCCAGTACTTC CASTIGEETQYF
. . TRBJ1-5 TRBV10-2 TGCGCCAGCAGGGGGGCTGAAAGCAATCAGCCCCAGCATTTT CASRGAESNQPQHF
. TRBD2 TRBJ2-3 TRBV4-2 TGTGCCAGCAGCCAAGCAGGACTAGCGGGGGGGAGGACAGATACGCAGTATTTT CASSQAGLAGGRTDTQYF
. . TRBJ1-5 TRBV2 TGTGCCAGCACCTCCCGGGGGTTCGATCAGCCCCAGCATTTT CASTSRGFDQPQHF
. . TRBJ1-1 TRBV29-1 TGCAGCGTTGGGCAGGGGAAGAACACTGAAGCTTTCTTT CSVGQGKNTEAFF
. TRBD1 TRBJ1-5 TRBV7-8 TGTGCCAGCAGCTTTCAGGGGGCCCATAATCAGCCCCAGCATTTT CASSFQGAHNQPQHF
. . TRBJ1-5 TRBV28 TGTGCCAGCAGTCCACCCAGGGGTTCTGGTCAGCCCCAGCATTTT CASSPPRGSGQPQHF
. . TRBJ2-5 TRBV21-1 TGTGCCAGCAGCAAAGACTCGGACAGGGGGCCAGAGACCCAGTACTTC CASSKDSDRGPETQYF
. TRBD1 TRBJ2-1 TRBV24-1 TGTGCCACCAGTGACGTCCGGGACAGGGTGAATGAGCAGTTCTTC CATSDVRDRVNEQFF
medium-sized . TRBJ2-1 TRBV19 TGTGCCAGTAGTATAGGGGCCTCTGAGCAGTTCTTC CASSIGASEQFF
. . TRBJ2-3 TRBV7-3 TGTGCCAGCAGCCCCTCTCTACGTTGGGGGGGCCAAGATACGCAGTATTTT CASSPSLRWGGQDTQYF
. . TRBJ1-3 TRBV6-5 TGTGCCAGCAAGGGTGGGGGGTCTGGAAACACCATATATTTT CASKGGGSGNTIYF
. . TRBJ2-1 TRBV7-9 TGTGCCAGCAGCCGAAATGGGGGGACCTACAATGAGCAGTTCTTC CASSRNGGTYNEQFF
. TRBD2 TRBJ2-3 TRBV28 TGTGCCAGCAGGTCCAGCGGGGGGGCCGCAGATACGCAGTATTTT CASRSSGGAADTQYF
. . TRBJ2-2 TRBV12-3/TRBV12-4 TGTGCCAGCAGTCCACTCACCGGGGAGCTGTTTTTT CASSPLTGELFF
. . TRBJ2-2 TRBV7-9 TGTGCCAGCACCCATTGGCAGGGTCGGGCCGGGGAGCTGTTTTTT CASTHWQGRAGELFF
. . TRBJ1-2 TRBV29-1 TGCAGCGTTCTCCTCCGACAGGCGTCTTATGGCTACACCTTC CSVLLRQASYGYTF
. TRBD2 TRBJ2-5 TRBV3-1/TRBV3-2 TGTGCCAGCAGCCAGTCGGTGACTAGCGGATACCAAGAGACCCAGTACTTC CASSQSVTSGYQETQYF
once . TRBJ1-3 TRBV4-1 TGCGCCAGCAGCCAAGATTCTGGGACAACTGGAAACACCATATATTTT CASSQDSGTTGNTIYF
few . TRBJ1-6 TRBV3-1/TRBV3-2 TGTGCCAGCAGCCAATCTTTCGGGAATTCACCCCTCCACTTT CASSQSFGNSPLHF
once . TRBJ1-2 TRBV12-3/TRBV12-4 TGTGCCAGCAGTTCGCCCTTTGAGGAGGGCTACACCTTC CASSSPFEEGYTF
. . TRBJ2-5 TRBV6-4 TGTGCCAGCAGTGATCGGACGGGGAAAGAGACCCAGTACTTC CASSDRTGKETQYF
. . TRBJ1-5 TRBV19 TGTGCCAGTAGTATTTGGCAGGGAAAGGGCAATCAGCCCCAGCATTTT CASSIWQGKGNQPQHF
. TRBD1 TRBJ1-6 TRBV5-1 TGCGCCAGCAGCTCCTCGGGACAGAATTCACCCCTCCACTTT CASSSSGQNSPLHF
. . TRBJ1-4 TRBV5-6 TGTGCCAGCAGCTTGGGACAGACTTATAATGAAAAACTGTTTTTT CASSLGQTYNEKLFF
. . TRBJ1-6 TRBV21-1 TGTGCCAGCAGCACAAGAGACAGGGGCCTTAATTCACCCCTCCACTTT CASSTRDRGLNSPLHF
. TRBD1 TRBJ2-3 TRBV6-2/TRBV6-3 TGTGCCAGCAGTTTTGCAGGGGGAGATACGCAGTATTTT CASSFAGGDTQYF
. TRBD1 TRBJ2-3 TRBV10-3 TGTGCCATCAGTCCCGGGACAGGGGGCACAGATACGCAGTATTTT CAISPGTGGTDTQYF
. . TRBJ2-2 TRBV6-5 TGTGCCAGCAGTCGCAGGGTGGCCGGGGAGCTGTTTTTT CASSRRVAGELFF
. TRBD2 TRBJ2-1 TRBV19 TGTGCCAGTAGTAAACCGGGACTAGCTTGGAATGAGCAGTTCTTC CASSKPGLAWNEQFF
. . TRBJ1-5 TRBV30 TGTGCCTGGAATCCGGGGTTAGGACAGCCCCAGCATTTT CAWNPGLGQPQHF
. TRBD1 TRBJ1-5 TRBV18 TGTGCCAGCTCACCACCGACAGGGGCGACGGGTCAGCCCCAGCATTTT CASSPPTGATGQPQHF
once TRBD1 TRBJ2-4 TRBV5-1 TGCGCCAGCAGCCGCTCAGGGGGCTACGTTGAAAACATTCAGTACTTC CASSRSGGYVENIQYF
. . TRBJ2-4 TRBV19 TGTGCCAGTAGTACAGGGGCGCGGGCCAAAAACATTCAGTACTTC CASSTGARAKNIQYF
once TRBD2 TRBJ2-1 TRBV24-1 TGTGCCACCAGTGATCCGACTAGCGGGGGACCTCGCTCCTACAATGAGCAGTTCTTC CATSDPTSGGPRSYNEQFF